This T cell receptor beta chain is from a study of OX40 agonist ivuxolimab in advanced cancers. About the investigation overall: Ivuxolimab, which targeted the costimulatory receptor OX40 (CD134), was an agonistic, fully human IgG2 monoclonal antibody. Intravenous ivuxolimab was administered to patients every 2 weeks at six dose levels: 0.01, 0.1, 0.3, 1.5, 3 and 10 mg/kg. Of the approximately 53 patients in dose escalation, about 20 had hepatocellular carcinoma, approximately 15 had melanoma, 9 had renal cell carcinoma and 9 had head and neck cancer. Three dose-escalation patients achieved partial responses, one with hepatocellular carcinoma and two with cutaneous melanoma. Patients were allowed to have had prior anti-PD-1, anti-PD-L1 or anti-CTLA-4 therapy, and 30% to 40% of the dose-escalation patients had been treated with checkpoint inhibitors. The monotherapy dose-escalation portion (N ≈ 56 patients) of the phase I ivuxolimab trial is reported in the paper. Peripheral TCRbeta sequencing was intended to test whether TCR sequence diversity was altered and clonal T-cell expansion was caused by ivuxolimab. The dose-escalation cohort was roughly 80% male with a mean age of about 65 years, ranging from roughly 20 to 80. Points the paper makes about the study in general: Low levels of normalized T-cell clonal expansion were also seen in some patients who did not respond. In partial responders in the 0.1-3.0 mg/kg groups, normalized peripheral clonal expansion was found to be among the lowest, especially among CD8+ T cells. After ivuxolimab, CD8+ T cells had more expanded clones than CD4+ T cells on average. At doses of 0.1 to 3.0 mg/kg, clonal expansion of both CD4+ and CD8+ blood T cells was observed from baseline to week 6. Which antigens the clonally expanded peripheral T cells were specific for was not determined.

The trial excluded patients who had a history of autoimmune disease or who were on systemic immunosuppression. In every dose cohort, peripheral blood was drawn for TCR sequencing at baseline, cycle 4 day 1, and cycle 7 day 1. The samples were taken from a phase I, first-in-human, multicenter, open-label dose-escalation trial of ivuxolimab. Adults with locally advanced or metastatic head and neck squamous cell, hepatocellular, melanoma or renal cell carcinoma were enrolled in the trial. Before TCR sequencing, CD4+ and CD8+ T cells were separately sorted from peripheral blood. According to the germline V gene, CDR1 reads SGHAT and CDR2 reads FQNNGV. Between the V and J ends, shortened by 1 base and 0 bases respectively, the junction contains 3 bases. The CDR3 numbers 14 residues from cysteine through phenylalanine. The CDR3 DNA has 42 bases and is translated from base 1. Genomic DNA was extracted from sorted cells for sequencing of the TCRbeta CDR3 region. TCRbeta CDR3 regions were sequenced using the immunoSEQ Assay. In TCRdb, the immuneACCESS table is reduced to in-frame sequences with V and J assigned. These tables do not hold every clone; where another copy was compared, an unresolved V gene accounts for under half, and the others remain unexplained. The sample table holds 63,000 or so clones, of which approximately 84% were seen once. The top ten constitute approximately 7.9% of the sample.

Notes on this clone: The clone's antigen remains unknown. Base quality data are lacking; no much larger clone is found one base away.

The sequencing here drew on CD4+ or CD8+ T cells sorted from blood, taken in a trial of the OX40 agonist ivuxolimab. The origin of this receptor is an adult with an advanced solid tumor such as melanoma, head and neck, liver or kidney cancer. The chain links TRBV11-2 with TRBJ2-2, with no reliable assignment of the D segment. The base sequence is TGTGCCAGCAGCTTAGGGGCGAACACCGGGGAGCTGTTTTTT. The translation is CASSLGANTGELFF.